This TCR beta chain was recorded in a study of blood T cell repertoires in COVID-19. As for the study in general: From T cells, B-cell-depleted T cells, or PBMCs came the material, which was cDNA or gDNA.

The CDR3 is made up of 15 amino acids. In germline, CDR1 is SGHTA, CDR2 FQGNSA. V shed 4 bases and J shed 5 bases, with 17 bases lying between them. Assignment of participants to cohorts was predicated upon participant-reported clinical history. The table came from immunoSEQ multiplex PCR; TCRdb's copy has only in-frame clones and leaves some out. This table holds under 200,000 clones, about 90% found once. Sequenced input: PBMCs or T cells enriched from blood (not recorded which). The chain recombines TRBV7-2 with TRBJ1-2, with D perhaps TRBD1 (5 bases). The TCR originated in a woman aged 45-65 years who had recovered from COVID-19. DNA for the CDR3: TGTGCCAGCAGCTACGACGGGGGTTGGAGGTATGGCTACACCTTC. Translating gives CASSYDGGWRYGYTF.